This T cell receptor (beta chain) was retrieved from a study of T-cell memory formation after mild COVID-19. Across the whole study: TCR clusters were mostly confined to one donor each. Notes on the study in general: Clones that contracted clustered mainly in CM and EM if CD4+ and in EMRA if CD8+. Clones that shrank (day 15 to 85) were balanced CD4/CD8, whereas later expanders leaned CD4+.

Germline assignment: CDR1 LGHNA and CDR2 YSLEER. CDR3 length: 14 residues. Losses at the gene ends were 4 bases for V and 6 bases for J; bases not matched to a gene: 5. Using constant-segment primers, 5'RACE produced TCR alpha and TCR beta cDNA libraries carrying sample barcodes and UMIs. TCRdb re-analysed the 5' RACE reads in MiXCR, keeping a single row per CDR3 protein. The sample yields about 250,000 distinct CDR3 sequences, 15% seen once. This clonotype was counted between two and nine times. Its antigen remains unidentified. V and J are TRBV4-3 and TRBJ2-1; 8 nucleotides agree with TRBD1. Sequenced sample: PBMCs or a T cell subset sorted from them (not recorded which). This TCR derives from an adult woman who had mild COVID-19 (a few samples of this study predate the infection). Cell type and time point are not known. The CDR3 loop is CASSPLTGGNEQFF. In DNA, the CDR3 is TGCGCCAGCAGCCCTCTAACAGGGGGCAATGAGCAGTTCTTC.